This is a list of T cell receptor beta chains from one sample in a study of T cells after posttransplantation cyclophosphamide. Libraries were prepared by immunoSEQ multiplex PCR; TCRdb keeps only in-frame clonotypes and omits some of them. The sample lists tens of thousands of clones, over 95% seen once, with under 0.2% in the top ten. Sequencing used naive CD4+ T cells sorted from PBMCs. The receptors derive from a man in his forties or fifties in good health, CMV-negative, and a related stem cell transplant donor. The CDR3 runs from the conserved cysteine through the conserved F or W. The D gene is left open where the match is weak. The listing skips clone size in some rows; elsewhere it reads once, few, many or a size class.

size	V	J	D	CDR3	DNA
-	TRBV19	TRBJ1-1	-	CASSTTTGGTEAFF	TGTGCCAGTAGTACAACGACAGGCGGGACTGAAGCTTTCTTT
-	TRBV11-2	TRBJ2-7	TRBD1	CASSSSSGQGLYEQYF	TGTGCCAGCAGCTCCTCCTCTGGACAGGGCCTCTACGAGCAGTACTTC
-	TRBV5-5	TRBJ1-1	-	CASSPESTGLLGTEAFF	TGTGCCAGCAGCCCGGAGAGTACAGGCCTTTTGGGCACTGAAGCTTTCTTT
-	TRBV28	TRBJ2-1	TRBD2	CASKPTSGYYNEQFF	TGTGCCAGCAAACCCACTAGCGGGTATTACAATGAGCAGTTCTTC
once	TRBV7-2	TRBJ2-2	TRBD1	CASSLDRGPGELFF	TGTGCCAGCAGCTTAGACAGGGGGCCCGGGGAGCTGTTTTTT
-	TRBV7-2	TRBJ2-5	-	CASSLGVETQYF	TGTGCCAGCAGCTTAGGCGTAGAGACCCAGTACTTC
-	TRBV30	TRBJ2-7	-	CAWSVQPNRPYEQYF	TGTGCCTGGAGTGTACAGCCCAATCGACCCTACGAGCAGTACTTC
once	TRBV29-1	TRBJ2-1	TRBD2	CSVGGLAGYNEQFF	TGCAGCGTCGGGGGACTAGCGGGTTACAATGAGCAGTTCTTC
once	TRBV19	TRBJ2-5	-	CASSPPGLRGETQYF	TGTGCCAGTAGTCCCCCGGGACTTAGGGGAGAGACCCAGTACTTC
-	TRBV28	TRBJ2-3	TRBD2	CASSLLLAGLTDTQYF	TGTGCCAGCAGTTTACTCCTAGCGGGACTCACAGATACGCAGTATTTT
-	TRBV7-2	TRBJ2-7	TRBD1	CASSPDRGGYEQYF	TGTGCCAGCAGCCCGGACAGGGGGGGGTACGAGCAGTACTTC
-	TRBV10-3	TRBJ2-7	-	CAISELPGKAGNGEQYF	TGTGCCATCAGTGAGTTGCCGGGAAAGGCGGGAAACGGCGAGCAGTACTTC
-	TRBV2	TRBJ2-1	-	CASRYSGSSYNEQFF	TGTGCCAGCAGGTATAGCGGAAGCTCCTACAATGAGCAGTTCTTC
-	TRBV6-4	TRBJ2-7	TRBD2	CASSDSIWRENRLEQYF	TGTGCCAGCAGTGACTCGATCTGGCGGGAGAATCGTCTCGAGCAGTACTTC
-	TRBV25-1	TRBJ2-7	-	CASSEQTYEQYF	TGTGCCAGCAGCGAACAGACCTACGAGCAGTACTTC
-	TRBV19	TRBJ2-1	-	CASRDIADPYNEQFF	TGTGCCAGTAGAGACATAGCGGACCCCTACAATGAGCAGTTCTTC
-	TRBV28	TRBJ2-7	-	CASSSPQGPYEQYF	TGTGCCAGCAGTTCCCCACAGGGCCCCTACGAGCAGTACTTC
once	TRBV5-1	TRBJ1-1	-	CASSRDSQSNTEAFF	TGCGCCAGCAGCCGGGACTCTCAGTCGAACACTGAAGCTTTCTTT
-	TRBV4-3	TRBJ2-3	TRBD2	CASSQDSGSDTQYF	TGCGCCAGCAGCCAAGATAGCGGGTCAGATACGCAGTATTTT
-	TRBV29-1	TRBJ2-4	TRBD2	CSVGTSANIQYF	TGCAGCGTTGGGACTAGCGCTAACATTCAGTACTTC
-	TRBV10-3	TRBJ2-1	TRBD2	CAGALAASSYNEQFF	TGTGCCGGAGCGCTAGCGGCAAGCTCCTACAATGAGCAGTTCTTC
-	TRBV6-1	TRBJ2-5	-	CASSEGPNPPQETQYF	TGTGCCAGCAGTGAAGGGCCGAACCCCCCTCAAGAGACCCAGTACTTC
-	TRBV18	TRBJ2-3	-	CASSPTSGGGRGDTQYF	TGTGCCAGCTCACCCACCTCTGGCGGAGGAAGAGGAGATACGCAGTATTTT
-	TRBV5-6	TRBJ1-5	-	CASSPTGGNQPQHF	TGTGCCAGCAGCCCTACAGGAGGCAATCAGCCCCAGCATTTT
-	TRBV19	TRBJ2-7	TRBD1	CASSRQRDRGHEQYF	TGTGCCAGTAGTCGTCAGCGGGACAGGGGCCACGAGCAGTACTTC
-	TRBV30	TRBJ2-7	TRBD1	CAADRGVHEQYF	TGTGCCGCAGACAGGGGAGTTCACGAGCAGTACTTC
-	TRBV6-5	TRBJ1-6	TRBD1	CASSYSYGTDNSPLHF	TGTGCCAGCAGTTACTCGTATGGGACAGATAATTCACCCCTCCACTTT
-	TRBV14	TRBJ2-1	-	CASSQALANNEQFF	TGTGCCAGCAGCCAAGCGCTAGCCAACAATGAGCAGTTCTTC
-	TRBV2	TRBJ2-2	TRBD1	CASSLGQGGRGELFF	TGTGCCAGCAGTTTGGGACAGGGGGGTCGCGGGGAGCTGTTTTTT
-	TRBV19	TRBJ2-7	TRBD2	CASSVGLAGGLGYEQYF	TGTGCCAGTAGTGTGGGACTAGCGGGAGGTCTTGGCTACGAGCAGTACTTC
-	TRBV15	TRBJ1-4	-	CATSSRSGTPGEKLFF	TGTGCCACCAGCAGTCGATCCGGGACACCGGGGGAAAAACTGTTTTTT
-	TRBV5-6	TRBJ2-6	-	CASSLSSGANVLTF	TGTGCCAGCAGTCTAAGTTCTGGGGCCAACGTCCTGACTTTC
-	TRBV2	TRBJ2-1	-	CASSEIGSSYNEQFF	TGTGCCAGCAGTGAAATCGGGAGCTCCTACAATGAGCAGTTCTTC
-	TRBV6-5	TRBJ2-5	-	CASTDDRDLETQYF	TGTGCCAGCACTGATGACCGGGATTTGGAGACCCAGTACTTC
once	TRBV28	TRBJ1-1	-	CASSPPRRNTEAFF	TGTGCCAGCAGTCCCCCCAGGCGAAACACTGAAGCTTTCTTT
-	TRBV28	TRBJ2-7	-	CASSSPGNTYEQYF	TGTGCCAGCAGTTCTCCCGGGAACACCTACGAGCAGTACTTC
once	TRBV5-1	TRBJ2-7	TRBD2	CASSLDGTSSYEQYF	TGCGCCAGCAGCTTGGACGGGACTAGCTCCTACGAGCAGTACTTC
-	TRBV5-1	TRBJ1-1	-	CASSFTANTEAFF	TGCGCCAGCAGTTTTACAGCGAACACTGAAGCTTTCTTT
once	TRBV2	TRBJ1-1	-	CASSERRGTGNTEAFF	TGTGCCAGCAGTGAACGTCGGGGGACGGGGAACACTGAAGCTTTCTTT
once	TRBV28	TRBJ2-7	-	CASSFRGKSYEQYF	TGTGCCAGCAGTTTCCGAGGGAAGTCCTACGAGCAGTACTTC
-	TRBV5-4	TRBJ1-1	-	CASSLDPESVGTEAFF	TGTGCCAGCAGCTTGGATCCAGAAAGCGTCGGCACTGAAGCTTTCTTT
-	TRBV10-3	TRBJ2-2	-	CAISEFSTGELFF	TGTGCCATCAGTGAGTTTAGCACCGGGGAGCTGTTTTTT
-	TRBV18	TRBJ1-2	TRBD1	CASSPPPGTGIGGYGYTF	TGTGCCAGCTCACCTCCCCCCGGGACAGGGATTGGTGGGTATGGCTACACCTTC
-	TRBV5-1	TRBJ1-6	TRBD1	CASSLGQGDYNSPLHF	TGCGCCAGCAGCTTGGGACAGGGCGACTATAATTCACCCCTCCACTTT
-	TRBV6-5	TRBJ2-1	-	CASSYGGQQFF	TGTGCCAGCAGTTATGGGGGACAACAGTTCTTC
-	TRBV18	TRBJ1-2	-	CASSPLPDTSGYTF	TGTGCCAGCTCACCACTCCCGGACACGTCTGGCTACACCTTC
-	TRBV7-9	TRBJ1-4	-	CASSYFQREKLFF	TGTGCCAGCAGCTACTTCCAACGTGAAAAACTGTTTTTT
-	TRBV7-2	TRBJ2-7	-	CASSLAGEGSYEQYF	TGTGCCAGCAGCTTAGCTGGAGAGGGATCATACGAGCAGTACTTC
-	TRBV18	TRBJ2-2	-	CASSSDQGYSGELFF	TGTGCCAGCTCATCTGACCAGGGATACTCCGGGGAGCTGTTTTTT
-	TRBV10-3	TRBJ2-7	-	CAISESQGSYEQYF	TGTGCCATCAGTGAGTCACAGGGTTCCTACGAGCAGTACTTC
-	TRBV10-3	TRBJ2-2	-	CAITRTPNTGELFF	TGTGCCATCACAAGGACTCCGAACACCGGGGAGCTGTTTTTT
-	TRBV5-1	TRBJ2-7	-	CASSFLGDEQYF	TGCGCCAGCAGCTTCCTCGGGGACGAGCAGTACTTC
-	TRBV7-2	TRBJ2-7	-	CASSLIPGGGQYF	TGTGCCAGCAGCTTAATACCCGGTGGCGGGCAGTACTTC
-	TRBV7-2	TRBJ2-1	TRBD2	CASSLRGRAGGPFF	TGTGCCAGCAGCTTACGCGGGAGGGCCGGAGGACCGTTCTTC
-	TRBV19	TRBJ1-2	TRBD1	CASSIDGTGVLYGYTF	TGTGCCAGTAGTATTGACGGGACAGGCGTACTCTATGGCTACACCTTC